Following are 10 T cell receptor beta chains from one sample sequenced in a study of radiotherapy plus CTLA-4 blockade in lung cancer. Measured with immunoSEQ multiplex PCR; TCRdb has only the in-frame clones, and not every one. The sample gives 45,000 to 60,000 clones, approximately 85% of which show up once; 2.5% to 4% is in the top ten. The sequencing used peripheral blood, collected from a patient treated with radiotherapy plus ipilimumab. The origin of the receptors is a human donor with non-small cell lung cancer who had stable disease on radiotherapy plus ipilimumab.

The genes are TRBV5-4 and TRBJ1-1, with D maybe TRBD1 (5 bases). Deletions cut 2 bases from V and 6 bases from J, with 14 bases between. Germline CDR1 reads SGHNT; CDR2 reads YYREEE (reference sequence). The CDR3 covers 14 residues. The CDR3 region is CASSFRERYAEAFF. The CDR3, as DNA: TGTGCCAGCAGCTTCAGGGAAAGATACGCTGAAGCTTTCTTT.

The V and J genes are TRBV9 and TRBJ1-2, with 8 bases lining up with TRBD1. This CDR3 has 15 amino acids. Germline CDR1 SGDLS, CDR2 YYNGEE. Losses at the gene ends were 0 bases for V and 11 bases for J; bases not matched to a gene: 12. Here the CDR3 reads CASSVGGGDRGGYTF. DNA of the CDR3: TGTGCCAGCAGCGTAGGGGGTGGAGACAGGGGTGGATACACCTTC.

V gene TRBV2 combines with J gene TRBJ2-5; 7 bases are a match to TRBD1. Trimming removed 4 bases from V and 5 bases from J; junction bases left unmatched: 13. CDR3 length: 16 amino acids. CDR1 and CDR2 from the germline V gene are SNHLY and FYNNEI. The CDR3 reads CASSVNSGGRRETQYF. The CDR3 DNA is TGTGCCAGCAGTGTAAATTCAGGGGGACGCAGGGAGACCCAGTACTTC. Full variable domain (remainder filled in from reference TRBV2 and TRBJ2-5): EPEVTQTPSHQVTQMGQEVILRCVPISNHLYFYWYRQILGQKVEFLVSFYNNEISEKSEIFDDQFSVERPDGSNFTLKIRSTKLEDSAMYFCASSVNSGGRRETQYFGPGTRLLVL.

The chain links TRBV7-2 to TRBJ2-2; TRBD1 might be the D (5 bases). Trimming took off 2 bases at V and 1 base at J, with 8 bases between the two ends. Per the germline V gene, CDR1 is SGHTA and CDR2 is FQGNSA. This CDR3 spans 15 amino acids. Here the CDR3 reads CASSLNQGNTGELFF. Here the CDR3 DNA reads TGTGCCAGCAGCTTAAATCAGGGGAACACCGGGGAGCTGTTTTTT.

J is TRBJ2-7 and V is TRBV28; TRBD2 might be the D (6 bases). Germline loops: CDR1 MDHEN, CDR2 SYDVKM. CDR3 length equals 15 residues. V was trimmed by 7 bases and J by 2 bases, leaving 18 bases between them. The CDR3, as DNA: TGTGCCAGCACCCCAGAGGGACTGTACACCTACGAGCAGTACTTC. It translates to CASTPEGLYTYEQYF. The complete variable domain, with remaining parts taken from reference TRBV28 and TRBJ2-7, reads DVKVTQSSRYLVKRTGEKVFLECVQDMDHENMFWYRQDPGLGLRLIYFSYDVKMKEKGDIPEGYSVSREKKERFSLILESASTNQTSMYLCASTPEGLYTYEQYFGPGTRLTVT.

The chain links TRBV30 to TRBJ2-5; TRBD1 agrees at 9 bases. CDR3 length equals 14 residues. From germline, CDR1 is GTSNPN and CDR2 SVGIG (reference sequence). Losses at the gene ends were 0 bases for V and 11 bases for J; bases not matched to a gene: 10. CDR3 residues: CAWSVDRGLVEQYF. The DNA of the CDR3 is TGTGCCTGGAGTGTTGACAGGGGGTTAGTTGAGCAGTACTTC.

This clone turned up a few times. Other DNA sequences from this sample encode an identical CDR3 as well. V usage is TRBV2 and J usage is TRBJ2-7; 11 bases align to TRBD2. Germline-derived CDR1 and CDR2 are SNHLY and FYNNEI. The ends lost 3 bases at V and 4 bases at J; junction bases unmatched: 2. The CDR3 sequence is 14 residues long. Here the CDR3 reads CASSEGTSGYEQYF. The DNA for the CDR3 is TGTGCCAGCAGTGAGGGGACTAGCGGTTACGAGCAGTACTTC. Supplemented by reference TRBV2 and TRBJ2-7, the full variable domain reads EPEVTQTPSHQVTQMGQEVILRCVPISNHLYFYWYRQILGQKVEFLVSFYNNEISEKSEIFDDQFSVERPDGSNFTLKIRSTKLEDSAMYFCASSEGTSGYEQYFGPGTRLTVT.

This clone was observed a single time. The CDR3 DNA is TGTGCCTGGAGAGGGGGAATTTCGAACACTGAAGCTTTCTTT. Translating it yields CAWRGGISNTEAFF. The J gene is TRBJ1-1, the V gene TRBV30, with D perhaps TRBD1 (6 bases). Germline V CDR1 and CDR2: GTSNPN, SVGIG (reference sequence). This CDR3 spans 14 amino acids. V was pared by 3 bases and J by 1 base, with 12 bases between.

The chain has TRBV5-4 and TRBJ1-1, with 9 bases aligning to TRBD1. CDR3 size: 14 residues. V shed 0 bases and J 5 bases; nucleotides not matched to a gene: 2. Germline lookup yields CDR1 SGHNT and CDR2 YYREEE (reference sequence). CDR3 DNA sequence: TGTGCCAGCAGCTTGGACAGGGGGCAGACTGAAGCTTTCTTT. Encoded protein: CASSLDRGQTEAFF.

V is TRBV5-1 and J is TRBJ2-1; tentative D call: TRBD2 (5 bases). Looked up from germline, CDR1 is SGHRS and CDR2 is YFSETQ. This CDR3 is built from 14 residues. Between the trimmed V and J ends, which lost 0 bases and 10 bases, there was a span of 14 bases. As DNA, the CDR3 is TGCGCCAGCAGCTTGGGGACTCCTCTTCTAGAGCAGTTCTTC. Translation: CASSLGTPLLEQFF.